This T cell receptor beta chain was sequenced for a study of cytomegalovirus exposure and HLA in healthy donors. This table comes from immunoSEQ multiplex PCR, and its TCRdb copy is limited to in-frame clones, with some not included. The sample includes about 120,000 clones, 88% of them seen just once. Per germline, CDR1 LGHNA and CDR2 YNFKEQ. The CDR3 loop spans 19 amino acids. With 1 base clipped from V and 2 bases from J, the junction kept 15 bases outside the gene matches. What was sequenced was PBMCs. V and J are TRBV4-2 and TRBJ2-7, with 9 nucleotides matching TRBD2. The receptor's source is a woman younger than 35 in good health and CMV-seropositive. DNA for the CDR3: TGTGCCAGCAGCCAAGCAAGCGGTAGTAGCGGGGGACCTGCCTACGAGCAGTACTTC. It yields the protein CASSQASGSSGGPAYEQYF.